This T cell receptor beta chain was sequenced in a study of metastatic and nonmetastatic thyroid tumors. For the study at large: The comparison covered peripheral blood and tumor or nodule tissue in malignant and benign thyroid patients. General study findings and limits: Significantly higher TCR beta diversity was reportedly seen in malignant thyroid tumors than benign nodules, in blood and tumor.

All patients were untreated before thyroid surgery. Original processing methods: What underpinned the distant-metastasis classifier for papillary thyroid cancer was the set of CDR3 differences across clinicopathological groups. TCRdb re-called clones from the PCR reads using MiXCR. None of the V and J calls come from the authors' own analysis; TCRdb made them. The sample consists of over 50,000 clones, 25% to 35% of them appearing once. This clone was detected many times. Its antigen is still unknown. Its ends do not fully match the called genes, so a read error is possible. This TCR derives from a female donor with papillary thyroid cancer or a benign thyroid nodule (not recorded which). Some clones in this sample may be carry-over from other donors' samples. Sequencing was carried out using blood.

CDR3 sequence reads: CASSSTGLGETQYF. CDR3 coding DNA: TGTGCTAGCAGCTCGACAGGGCTCGGGGAGACCCAGTACTTC. The chain employs TRBV7-7 and TRBJ2-5; 7 bases agree with TRBD1. CDR1 and CDR2 (germline): SSHAT, FNYEAQ (reference sequence). The CDR3 covers 14 residues.